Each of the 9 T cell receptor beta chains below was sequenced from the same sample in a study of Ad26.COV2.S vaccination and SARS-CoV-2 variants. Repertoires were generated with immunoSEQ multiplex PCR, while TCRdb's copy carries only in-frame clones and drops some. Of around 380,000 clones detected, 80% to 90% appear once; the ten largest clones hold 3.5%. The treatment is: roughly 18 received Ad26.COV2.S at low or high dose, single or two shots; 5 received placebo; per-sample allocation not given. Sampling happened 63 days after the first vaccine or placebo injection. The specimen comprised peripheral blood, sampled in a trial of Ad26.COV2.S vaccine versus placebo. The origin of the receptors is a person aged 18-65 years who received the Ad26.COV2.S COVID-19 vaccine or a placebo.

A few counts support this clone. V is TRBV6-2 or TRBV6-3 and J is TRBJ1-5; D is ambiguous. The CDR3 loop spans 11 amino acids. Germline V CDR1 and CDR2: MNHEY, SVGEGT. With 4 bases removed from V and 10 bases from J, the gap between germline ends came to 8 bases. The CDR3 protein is CASSLDDPQHF. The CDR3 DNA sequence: TGTGCCAGCAGTTTAGACGATCCCCAGCATTTT.

The CDR3 sequence: CASSMTGNGEQPQHF. The CDR3 DNA is TGTGCCAGTAGTATGACCGGGAACGGAGAGCAGCCCCAGCATTTT. The V and J genes are TRBV19 and TRBJ1-5; D not certain. The CDR3 consists of 15 residues. With 3 bases removed from V and 7 bases from J, the gap between germline ends came to 16 bases. Germline lookup yields CDR1 LNHDA and CDR2 SQIVND (reference sequence).

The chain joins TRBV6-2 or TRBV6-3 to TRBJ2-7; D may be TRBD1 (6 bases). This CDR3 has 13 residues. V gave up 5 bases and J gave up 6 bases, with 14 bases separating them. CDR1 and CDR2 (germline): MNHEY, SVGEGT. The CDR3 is CASSSRGIGEQYF. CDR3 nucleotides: TGTGCCAGCAGTAGCAGGGGAATAGGCGAGCAGTACTTC.

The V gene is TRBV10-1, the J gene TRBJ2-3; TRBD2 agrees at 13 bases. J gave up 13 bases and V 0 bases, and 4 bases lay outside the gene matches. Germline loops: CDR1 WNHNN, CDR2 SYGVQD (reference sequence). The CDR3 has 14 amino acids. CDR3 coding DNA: TGCGCCAGCAGTGAGTCCACTAGCGGGGGGGCCGAGTATTTT. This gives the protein CASSESTSGGAEYF.

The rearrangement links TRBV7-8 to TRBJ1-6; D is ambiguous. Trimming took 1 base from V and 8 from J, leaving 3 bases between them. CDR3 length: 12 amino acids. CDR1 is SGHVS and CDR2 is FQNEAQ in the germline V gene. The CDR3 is CASSLGDSPLHF. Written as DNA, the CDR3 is TGTGCCAGCAGCTTAGGTGATTCACCCCTCCACTTT.

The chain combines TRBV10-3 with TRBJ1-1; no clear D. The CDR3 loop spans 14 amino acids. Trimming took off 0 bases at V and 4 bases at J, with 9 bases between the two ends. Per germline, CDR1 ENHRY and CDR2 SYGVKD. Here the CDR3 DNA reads TGTGCCATCAGTGAGTCGGTGGGCGGCACTGAAGCTTTCTTT. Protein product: CAISESVGGTEAFF.

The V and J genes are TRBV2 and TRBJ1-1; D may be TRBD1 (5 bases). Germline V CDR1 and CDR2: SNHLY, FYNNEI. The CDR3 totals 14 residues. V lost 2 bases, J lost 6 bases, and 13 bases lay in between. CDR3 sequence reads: CASSEQNGDAEAFF. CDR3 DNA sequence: TGTGCCAGCAGTGAACAAAATGGGGACGCTGAAGCTTTCTTT.

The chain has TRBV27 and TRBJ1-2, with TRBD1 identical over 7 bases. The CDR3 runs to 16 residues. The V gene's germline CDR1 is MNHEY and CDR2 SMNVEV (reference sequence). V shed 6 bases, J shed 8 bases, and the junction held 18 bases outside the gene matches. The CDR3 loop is CASSPDRITGARGYTF. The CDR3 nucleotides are TGTGCCAGCAGCCCCGATCGTATTACAGGGGCTCGGGGCTACACCTTC.

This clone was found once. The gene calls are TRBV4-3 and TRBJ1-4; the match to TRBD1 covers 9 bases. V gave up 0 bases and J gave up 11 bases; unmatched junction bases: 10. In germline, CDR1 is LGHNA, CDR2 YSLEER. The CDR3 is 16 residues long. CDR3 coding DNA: TGCGCCAGCAGCCAAGATTTAGGGACAGGGAGAGTGAAACTGTTTTTT. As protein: CASSQDLGTGRVKLFF.